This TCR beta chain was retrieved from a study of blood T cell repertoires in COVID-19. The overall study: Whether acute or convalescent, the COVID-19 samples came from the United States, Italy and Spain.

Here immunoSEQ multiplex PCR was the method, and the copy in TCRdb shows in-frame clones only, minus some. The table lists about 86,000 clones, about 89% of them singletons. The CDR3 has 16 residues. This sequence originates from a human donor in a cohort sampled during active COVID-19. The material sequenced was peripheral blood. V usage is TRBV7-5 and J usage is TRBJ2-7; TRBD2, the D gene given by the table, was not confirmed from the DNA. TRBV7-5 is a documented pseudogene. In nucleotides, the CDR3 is TGTGCCAGAAGCAGGACTAGCGGGAGAAGGGTCTACGAGCAGTACTTC. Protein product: CARSRTSGRRVYEQYF.